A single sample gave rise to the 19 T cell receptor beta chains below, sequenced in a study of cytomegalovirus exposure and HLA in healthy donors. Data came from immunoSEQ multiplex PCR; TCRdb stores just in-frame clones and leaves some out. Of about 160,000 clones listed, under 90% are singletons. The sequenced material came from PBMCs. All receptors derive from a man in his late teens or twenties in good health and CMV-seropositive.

This CDR3 reads CASSQLERTGANYGYTF. The CDR3 region has the DNA TGCGCCAGCAGCCAACTGGAACGGACAGGAGCTAACTATGGCTACACCTTC. This rearrangement joins TRBV4-1 to TRBJ1-2; 7 positions agree with TRBD1. The ends lost 2 bases at V and 0 bases at J; junction bases unmatched: 9. The germline CDR1 and CDR2 sequences are MGHRA and YSYEKL. The CDR3 consists of 17 residues.

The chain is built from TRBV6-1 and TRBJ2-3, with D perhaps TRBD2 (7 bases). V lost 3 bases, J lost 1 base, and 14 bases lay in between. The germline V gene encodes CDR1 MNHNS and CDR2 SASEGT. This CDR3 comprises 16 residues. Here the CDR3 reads CASSELKGGGTDTQYF. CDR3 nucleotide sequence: TGTGCCAGCAGTGAGTTAAAAGGGGGGGGCACAGATACGCAGTATTTT.

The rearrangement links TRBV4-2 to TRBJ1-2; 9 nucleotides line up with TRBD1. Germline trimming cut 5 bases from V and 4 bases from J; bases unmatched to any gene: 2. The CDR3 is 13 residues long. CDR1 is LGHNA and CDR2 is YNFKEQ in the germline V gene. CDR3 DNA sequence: TGTGCCAGCAGCTCGGACAGGGGCTATGGCTACACCTTC. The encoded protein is CASSSDRGYGYTF.

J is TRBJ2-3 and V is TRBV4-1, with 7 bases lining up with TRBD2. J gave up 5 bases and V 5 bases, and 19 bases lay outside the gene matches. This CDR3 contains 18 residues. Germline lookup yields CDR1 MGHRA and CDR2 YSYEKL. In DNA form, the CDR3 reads TGCGCCAGCAGCACCGCTTGGTCTAGCGGCTCTAAGGGAGATACGCAGTATTTT. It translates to CASSTAWSSGSKGDTQYF.

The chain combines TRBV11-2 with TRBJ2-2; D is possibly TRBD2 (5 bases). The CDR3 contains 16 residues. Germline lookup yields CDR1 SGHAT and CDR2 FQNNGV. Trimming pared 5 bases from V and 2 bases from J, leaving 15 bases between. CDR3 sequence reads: CASSPRAFKNTGELFF. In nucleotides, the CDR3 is TGTGCCAGCAGCCCGCGGGCCTTTAAAAACACCGGGGAGCTGTTTTTT. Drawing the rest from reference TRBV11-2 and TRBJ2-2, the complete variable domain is EAGVAQSPRYKIIEKRQSVAFWCNPISGHATLYWYQQILGQGPKLLIQFQNNGVVDDSQLPKDRFSAERLKGVDSTLKIQPAKLEDSAVYLCASSPRAFKNTGELFFGEGSRLTVL.

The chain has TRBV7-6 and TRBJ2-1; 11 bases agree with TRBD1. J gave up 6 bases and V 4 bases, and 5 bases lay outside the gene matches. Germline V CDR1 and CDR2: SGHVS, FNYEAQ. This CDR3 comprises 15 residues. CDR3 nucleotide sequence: TGTGCCAGCAGCTCCGGGACAGGGGGGTTCAATGAGCAGTTCTTC. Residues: CASSSGTGGFNEQFF. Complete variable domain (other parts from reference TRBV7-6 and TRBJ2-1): GAGVSQSPRYKVTKRGQDVALRCDPISGHVSLYWYRQALGQGPEFLTYFNYEAQQDKSGLPNDRFSAERPEGSISTLTIQRTEQRDSAMYRCASSSGTGGFNEQFFGPGTRLTVL.

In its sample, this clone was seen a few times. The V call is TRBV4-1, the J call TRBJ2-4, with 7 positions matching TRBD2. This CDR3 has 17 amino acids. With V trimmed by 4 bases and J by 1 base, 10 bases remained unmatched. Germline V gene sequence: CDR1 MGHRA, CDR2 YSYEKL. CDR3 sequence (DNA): TGCGCCAGCAGCCCTTCAGGGCGGGAGCACGCCAAAAACATTCAGTACTTC. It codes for CASSPSGREHAKNIQYF.

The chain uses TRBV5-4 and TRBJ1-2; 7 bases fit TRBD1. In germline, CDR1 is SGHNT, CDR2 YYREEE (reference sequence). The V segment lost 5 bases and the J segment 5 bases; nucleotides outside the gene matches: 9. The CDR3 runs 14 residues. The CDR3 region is CASSPRQGKYGYTF. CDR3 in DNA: TGTGCCAGCAGTCCTCGACAGGGAAAATATGGCTACACCTTC.

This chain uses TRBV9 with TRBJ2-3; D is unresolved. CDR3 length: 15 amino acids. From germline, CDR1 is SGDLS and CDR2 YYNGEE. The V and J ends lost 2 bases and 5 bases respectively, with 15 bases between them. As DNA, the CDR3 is TGTGCCAGCAGCGTGTCCGCGGAGAGGAAAGATACGCAGTATTTT. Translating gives CASSVSAERKDTQYF.

In DNA form, the CDR3 reads TGTGCCAGCAGCTTCCGGGACAGGGAATTTAGGAACATTCAGTACTTC. Encoded protein: CASSFRDREFRNIQYF. The rearrangement joins TRBV5-6 to TRBJ2-4, with 9 bases that match TRBD1. V lost 2 bases and J lost 7; bases outside the gene matches: 10. Per the germline V gene, CDR1 is SGHDT and CDR2 is YYEEEE. The CDR3 extends over 16 amino acids.

The CDR3 protein is CASSLGTSGSYNEQFF. In DNA form, the CDR3 reads TGTGCCAGCAGCTTGGGGACTAGCGGGAGCTACAATGAGCAGTTCTTC. This chain connects TRBV7-2 to TRBJ2-1, with 14 bases fitting TRBD2. Losses at the gene ends were 3 bases for V and 3 bases for J; bases not matched to a gene: 1. CDR1 is SGHTA, CDR2 FQGNSA, per germline. The CDR3 contains 16 residues. Variable domain in full (rest from reference TRBV7-2 and TRBJ2-1): GAGVSQSPSNKVTEKGKDVELRCDPISGHTALYWYRQSLGQGLEFLIYFQGNSAPDKSGLPSDRFSAERTGGSVSTLTIQRTQQEDSAVYLCASSLGTSGSYNEQFFGPGTRLTVL.

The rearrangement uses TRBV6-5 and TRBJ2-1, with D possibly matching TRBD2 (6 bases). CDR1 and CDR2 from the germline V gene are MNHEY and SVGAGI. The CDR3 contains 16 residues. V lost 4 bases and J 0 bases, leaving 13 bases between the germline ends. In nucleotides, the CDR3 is TGTGCCAGCAGTTCTATCGGGGGAAGCTCCTACAATGAGCAGTTCTTC. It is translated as CASSSIGGSSYNEQFF.

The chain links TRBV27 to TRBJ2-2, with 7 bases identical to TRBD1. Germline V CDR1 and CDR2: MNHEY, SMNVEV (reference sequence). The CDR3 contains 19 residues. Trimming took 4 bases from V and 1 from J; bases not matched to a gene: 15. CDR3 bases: TGTGCCAGCAGTTACATATTCCGTCCGGGACAGCTGAACACCGGGGAGCTGTTTTTT. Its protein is CASSYIFRPGQLNTGELFF.

Written as DNA, the CDR3 is TGTGCCAGCAGCTTATCTAGCAGGAACACCGGGGAGCTGTTTTTT. Protein product: CASSLSSRNTGELFF. V and J are TRBV7-2 and TRBJ2-2; a weak D match, TRBD2 (5 bases). Per germline, CDR1 SGHTA and CDR2 FQGNSA. Trimming pared 2 bases from V and 1 base from J, leaving 8 bases between. This CDR3 has 15 residues.

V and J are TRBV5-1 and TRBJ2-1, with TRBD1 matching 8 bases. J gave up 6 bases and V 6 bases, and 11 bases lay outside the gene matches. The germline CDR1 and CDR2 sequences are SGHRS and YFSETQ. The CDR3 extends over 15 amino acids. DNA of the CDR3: TGCGCCAGCACCCTGGACAGGGTCGGTGTCAATGAGCAGTTCTTC. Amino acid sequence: CASTLDRVGVNEQFF.

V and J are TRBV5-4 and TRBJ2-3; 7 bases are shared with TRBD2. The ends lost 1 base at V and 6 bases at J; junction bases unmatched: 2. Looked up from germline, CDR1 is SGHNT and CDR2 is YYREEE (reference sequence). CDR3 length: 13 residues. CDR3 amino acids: CASSLMGGDTQYF. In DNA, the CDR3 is TGTGCCAGCAGCTTGATGGGAGGGGATACGCAGTATTTT.

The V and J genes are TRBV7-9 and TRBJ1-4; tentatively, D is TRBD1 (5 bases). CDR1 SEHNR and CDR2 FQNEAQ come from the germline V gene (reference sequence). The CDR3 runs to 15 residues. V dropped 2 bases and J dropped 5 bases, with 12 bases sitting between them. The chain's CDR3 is CASSLNRRENEKLFF. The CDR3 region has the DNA TGTGCCAGCAGCTTAAATCGCAGGGAAAATGAAAAACTGTTTTTT.

CDR3 in amino acids: CSVGRRENYNEQFF. CDR3 in DNA: TGCAGCGTTGGAAGGCGGGAGAATTACAATGAGCAGTTCTTC. The V call is TRBV29-1, the J call TRBJ2-1, with 7 bases that match TRBD2. Germline V gene data show CDR1 as SQVTM and CDR2 as ANQGSEA. This CDR3 is built from 14 residues. The trim removed 4 bases at V and 4 bases at J, leaving 7 bases unmatched.

CDR3 sequence reads: CASSPAGTSGTDTQYF. The CDR3 DNA sequence: TGTGCCAGCAGCCCGGCCGGGACTAGCGGGACAGATACGCAGTATTTT. The rearrangement links TRBV4-2 to TRBJ2-3, with TRBD2 matching over 12 bases. Germline assignment: CDR1 LGHNA and CDR2 YNFKEQ. The CDR3 runs 16 residues. V shed 4 bases, J shed 3 bases, and the junction held 5 bases outside the gene matches.